Each of the 22 T cell receptor beta chains below was sequenced from the same sample in a study of T cell responses to AZD1222 COVID-19 vaccine. Clones were read by immunoSEQ multiplex PCR, and TCRdb kept only the in-frame ones, dropping some. This sample carries 100,000 to 120,000 clones, 88% of them seen once, and the ten largest clones take around 2.3%. The specimen was peripheral blood, collected on day 0 of AZD1222 vaccination. These receptor sequences come from an adult in good health.

The chain combines TRBV7-2 with TRBJ2-5, with D uncertain. CDR3 length equals 13 residues. Germline CDR1 and CDR2: SGHTA and FQGNSA. V lost 5 bases and J lost 5, with 12 bases in between. CDR3 loop: CASSAKFSETQYF. The CDR3 region has the DNA TGTGCCAGCAGCGCCAAGTTTTCCGAGACCCAGTACTTC.

V is TRBV27 and J is TRBJ2-7, with D possibly matching TRBD2 (6 bases). This CDR3 is 16 amino acids long. Per germline, CDR1 MNHEY and CDR2 SMNVEV (reference sequence). The germline V and J ends were trimmed by 2 bases and 4 bases, with 18 bases remaining between them. The CDR3 DNA follows: TGTGCCAGCAGTTTAAGTACGGGAGTCGGTGTTTACGAGCAGTACTTC. This codes for CASSLSTGVGVYEQYF.

The chain has TRBV7-8 and TRBJ1-2, with TRBD1 matching 11 bases. The CDR3 is 15 residues long. Per germline, CDR1 SGHVS and CDR2 FQNEAQ. Unmatched junction bases numbered 5, after V lost 5 bases and J lost 3 bases. This CDR3 is CASSPWDRGYYGYTF. The DNA of the CDR3 is TGTGCCAGCAGCCCCTGGGACAGGGGGTACTATGGCTACACCTTC.

This clone appeared once. V usage is TRBV9 and J usage is TRBJ2-7; 10 nucleotides agree with TRBD1. CDR3 length equals 17 residues. Germline CDR1 and CDR2: SGDLS and YYNGEE. V lost 4 bases to trimming and J lost 0 bases; unmatched junction nucleotides: 10. The CDR3 DNA sequence: TGTGCCAGCAGCCCAGAAACCGGGACAGGGGACTCCTACGAGCAGTACTTC. It specifies CASSPETGTGDSYEQYF.

This rearrangement joins TRBV5-1 to TRBJ2-3, with TRBD2 matching 12 bases. V shed 4 bases, J shed 2 bases, and the junction held 5 bases outside the gene matches. Germline assignment: CDR1 SGHRS and CDR2 YFSETQ. The CDR3 totals 16 residues. CDR3 in amino acids: CASSGGTSGFTDTQYF. The CDR3 nucleotides are TGCGCCAGCAGCGGGGGGACTAGCGGGTTCACAGATACGCAGTATTTT.

The V gene is TRBV10-1, the J gene TRBJ2-3, with 8 bases identical to TRBD1. Germline CDR1 and CDR2: WNHNN and SYGVQD (reference sequence). CDR3 size: 17 residues. Trimming at V came to 3 bases and at J to 0 bases, leaving 8 bases not matched to a gene. CDR3 bases: TGCGCCAGCAGTGATTTGGGGGGACAGGATAGCACAGATACGCAGTATTTT. This codes for CASSDLGGQDSTDTQYF.

The rearrangement links TRBV9 to TRBJ1-2; 11 bases match TRBD1. Germline values: CDR1 SGDLS, CDR2 YYNGEE. The V segment lost 4 bases and the J segment 6 bases; nucleotides outside the gene matches: 8. The CDR3 length is 15 residues. In nucleotides, the CDR3 is TGTGCCAGCAGCCTCGGGACAGGGGGTACGAATGGCTACACCTTC. Its translation is CASSLGTGGTNGYTF.

V gene TRBV7-2 combines with J gene TRBJ2-1; TRBD1 might be the D (6 bases). CDR3 length: 12 amino acids. CDR1 is SGHTA and CDR2 is FQGNSA in the germline V gene. Trimming removed 5 bases from V and 8 bases from J, with 10 bases in between. The CDR3 DNA sequence: TGTGCCAGCAGCCCTAGGGGGTATGAGCAGTTCTTC. Its translation: CASSPRGYEQFF.

J is TRBJ1-6 and V is TRBV19; no definite D call. Trimming pared 1 base from V and 14 bases from J, leaving 21 bases between. The germline CDR1 and CDR2 sequences are LNHDA and SQIVND (reference sequence). The CDR3 extends over 16 amino acids. CDR3 region: CASSIAFSGGLMALHF. CDR3 sequence (DNA): TGTGCCAGTAGTATAGCCTTTTCAGGAGGATTGATGGCCCTCCACTTT.

This rearrangement joins TRBV6-6 to TRBJ1-3; the D gene is possibly TRBD1 (6 bases). CDR3 size: 15 residues. Trimming shortened V by 7 bases and J by 3 bases, and 16 bases separated the two germline ends. The germline gives CDR1 MNHNY, CDR2 SVGAGI (reference sequence). This chain's CDR3 is CASTRGGQLGNTIYF. Here the CDR3 DNA reads TGTGCCAGCACCCGAGGGGGGCAGCTTGGAAACACCATATATTTT.

This rearrangement joins TRBV6-6 to TRBJ1-1; no firm D call. CDR3 length: 11 amino acids. Germline V gene lookup returns CDR1 MNHNY and CDR2 SVGAGI (reference sequence). The V and J ends lost 3 bases and 6 bases respectively, with 5 bases between them. Written as DNA, the CDR3 is TGTGCCAGCAGTTATGGGGCTGAAGCTTTCTTT. It yields the protein CASSYGAEAFF.

The J gene is TRBJ1-5, the V gene TRBV5-1; 7 bases are a match to TRBD1. The CDR3 contains 14 residues. CDR1 is SGHRS, CDR2 YFSETQ, per germline. After removal of 4 bases from V and 2 bases from J, the junction contained 3 bases not matched to a gene. The chain's CDR3 is CASSRTGGNQPQHF. CDR3 DNA: TGCGCCAGCAGCCGCACAGGGGGCAATCAGCCCCAGCATTTT.

CDR3 amino acids: CASRTGGGNQPQHF. The CDR3 DNA follows: TGTGCCAGCAGGACAGGGGGCGGCAATCAGCCCCAGCATTTT. The chain has TRBV6-5 and TRBJ1-5; 10 bases are shared with TRBD1. The CDR3 runs to 14 residues. The V gene end was trimmed by 6 bases and the J gene end by 2 bases; junction bases not matched to a gene: 1. Germline V gene data show CDR1 as MNHEY and CDR2 as SVGAGI.

The chain combines TRBV6-6 with TRBJ1-5, with 9 bases that match TRBD1. The CDR3 runs 15 residues. V was pared by 6 bases and J by 4 bases, with 7 bases of the junction left unmatched. Germline CDR1 MNHNY, CDR2 SVGAGI (reference sequence). This CDR3 is CASRSKDRGNQPQHF. Here the CDR3 DNA reads TGTGCCAGCAGATCCAAGGACAGGGGTAATCAGCCCCAGCATTTT.

The rearrangement uses TRBV4-1 and TRBJ1-2; D unresolved. The CDR3 sequence is 16 residues long. The V gene lost 3 bases and the J gene lost 2 bases, with 16 bases spanning the gap. The germline V gene encodes CDR1 MGHRA and CDR2 YSYEKL. The CDR3 reads CASSHTPLRGNYGYTF. The CDR3 nucleotides are TGCGCCAGCAGCCATACGCCCCTGAGAGGGAACTATGGCTACACCTTC.

The chain uses TRBV3-1 (or the pseudogene TRBV3-2) and TRBJ2-7, with 9 bases that match TRBD2. Germline CDR1 and CDR2: LGHDT and YNNKEL (reference sequence). The CDR3 covers 15 residues. V was pared by 0 bases and J by 1 base, with 1 base of the junction left unmatched. The CDR3 protein is CASSQDTSGSYEQYF. The CDR3 nucleotides read TGTGCCAGCAGCCAAGATACTAGCGGGTCCTACGAGCAGTACTTC.

The chain couples TRBV3-1 (or the pseudogene TRBV3-2) to TRBJ2-2; D possibly corresponds to TRBD2 (7 bases). The germline gives CDR1 LGHDT, CDR2 YNNKEL (reference sequence). V dropped 2 bases and J dropped 3 bases, with 10 bases sitting between them. The CDR3 spans 15 residues. The CDR3 region is CASSQRGADTGELFF. Written as DNA, the CDR3 is TGTGCCAGCAGCCAACGGGGGGCCGACACCGGGGAGCTGTTTTTT.

The V and J genes are TRBV9 and TRBJ2-1, with 8 positions matching TRBD2. After removal of 0 bases from V and 8 bases from J, the junction contained 7 bases not matched to a gene. The CDR3 runs 15 residues. Germline CDR1 and CDR2: SGDLS and YYNGEE. The DNA of the CDR3 is TGTGCCAGCAGCGTAGATAAAGCGGGGGATCATGAGCAGTTCTTC. This sequence encodes CASSVDKAGDHEQFF.

The count of this clone is one. CDR3 protein: CASSFYRGMENEQYF. CDR3 bases: TGTGCCAGCAGCTTTTACAGGGGAATGGAAAACGAGCAGTACTTC. The J gene is TRBJ2-7, the V gene TRBV7-9, with 7 bases lining up with TRBD1. This CDR3 is built from 15 residues. The germline V gene encodes CDR1 SEHNR and CDR2 FQNEAQ (reference sequence). Trimming cost V 3 bases and J 5 bases; bases outside gene matches: 10.

V and J are TRBV7-8 and TRBJ2-5; D is perhaps TRBD1 or TRBD2 (5 bases each). Per the germline V gene, CDR1 is SGHVS and CDR2 is FQNEAQ. Trimming took off 5 bases at V and 5 bases at J, with 18 bases between the two ends. CDR3 size: 15 residues. CDR3 region: CASSVRDHQGETQYF. For the CDR3, the DNA is TGTGCCAGCAGCGTCCGGGACCACCAAGGGGAGACCCAGTACTTC.

V usage is TRBV6-5 and J usage is TRBJ2-5; D is unclear. Between the trimmed V and J ends, which lost 5 bases and 5 bases, there was a span of 18 bases. In germline, CDR1 is MNHEY, CDR2 SVGAGI. This CDR3 contains 15 residues. In DNA form, the CDR3 reads TGTGCCAGCAGTCCGATGGGCGGCCCCGGGGAGACCCAGTACTTC. It is translated as CASSPMGGPGETQYF.

V gene TRBV10-1 combines with J gene TRBJ1-5; D is unresolved. V was cut by 2 bases and J by 5 bases, with 7 bases left in between. The length of the CDR3 is 13 residues. In germline, CDR1 is WNHNN, CDR2 SYGVQD (reference sequence). CDR3 DNA: TGCGCCAGCAGTGAGGTGATCGATCAGCCCCAGCATTTT. As protein: CASSEVIDQPQHF.